This TCR beta chain stems from a study of memory CD4+ T cells and cytomegalovirus serostatus. The CDR3 extends over 14 amino acids. Germline CDR1 and CDR2: SNHLY and FYNNEI. Trimming left V 5 bases short and J 0 bases short, with 11 bases between. TCRdb keeps only in-frame clones here, not all; method: immunoSEQ multiplex PCR. The sample records over 65,000 clones, under 80% being singletons. Study-wide results and caveats: The CMV-associated TCR signature appears largely within the CD4+ memory repertoire.

Regarding this clone: No antigen is known for it.

The sort gate was single viable CD3+CD4+CD8-CD45RO+ cells for memory CD4+ T cells. The chain recombines TRBV2 with TRBJ2-7; D call uncertain. Sequencing was performed on memory CD4+ T cells from blood. This TCR derives from an adult in good health and CMV-seropositive. The DNA for the CDR3 is TGTGCCAGCAGTTCCGGGTCCCTCTCCTACGAGCAGTACTTC. It yields the protein CASSSGSLSYEQYF.